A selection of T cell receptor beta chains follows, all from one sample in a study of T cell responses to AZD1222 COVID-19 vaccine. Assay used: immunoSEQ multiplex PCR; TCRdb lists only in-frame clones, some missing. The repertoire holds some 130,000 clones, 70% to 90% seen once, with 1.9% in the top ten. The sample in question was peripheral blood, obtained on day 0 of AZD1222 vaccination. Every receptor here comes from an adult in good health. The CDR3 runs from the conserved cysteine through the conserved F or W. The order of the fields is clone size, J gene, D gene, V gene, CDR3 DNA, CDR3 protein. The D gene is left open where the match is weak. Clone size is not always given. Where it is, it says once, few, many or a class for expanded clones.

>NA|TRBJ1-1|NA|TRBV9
TGTGCCAGCAGCGTAATCGGGAACACTGAAGCTTTCTTT
CASSVIGNTEAFF
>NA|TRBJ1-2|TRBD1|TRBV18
TGTGCCAGCTCTCCGGGGGACAGCCCCACCGAAGCCTTC
CASSPGDSPTEAF
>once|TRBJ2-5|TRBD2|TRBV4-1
TGCGCCAGCAGCTCGACCGGACTAGCGGGGCACAACGTTCAAGAGACCCAGTACTTC
CASSSTGLAGHNVQETQYF
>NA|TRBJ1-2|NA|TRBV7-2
TGTGCCAGCAGCTTAGCGCTCTATGGCTACACCTTC
CASSLALYGYTF
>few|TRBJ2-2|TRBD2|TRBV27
TGTGCCAGCAGTTCGGCTAGCGGGTACACCGGGGAGCTGTTTTTT
CASSSASGYTGELFF
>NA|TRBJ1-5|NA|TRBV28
TGTGCCAGCAGTTTATCCGGTCAGCCCCAGCATTTT
CASSLSGQPQHF
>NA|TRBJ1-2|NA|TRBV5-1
TGCGCCAGCAGCTTGGACGGGATTACAAGCTATGGCTACACCTTC
CASSLDGITSYGYTF
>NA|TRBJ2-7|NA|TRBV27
TGTGCCAGCAAAAGACAGGCGAGGACCCCTTACTACGAGCAGTACTTC
CASKRQARTPYYEQYF
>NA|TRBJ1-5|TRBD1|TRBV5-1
TGCGCCAGCAGCTTGGGACAGGGTGGTCAGCCCCAGCATTTT
CASSLGQGGQPQHF
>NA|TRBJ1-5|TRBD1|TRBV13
TGTGCCAGCAGCTCGGACAGGGGTGAGCCCCAGCATTTT
CASSSDRGEPQHF
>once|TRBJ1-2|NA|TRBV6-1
TGTGCCAGCAGTACCGTACAGGGAAACTATGGCTACACCTTC
CASSTVQGNYGYTF
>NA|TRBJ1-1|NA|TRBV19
TGTGCCAGTAGCCTAGTCGGACAGTCTGAAGCTTTCTTT
CASSLVGQSEAFF
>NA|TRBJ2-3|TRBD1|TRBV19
TGTGCCAGTAGTATAGAGGACAGGGGTCATACGCAGTATTTT
CASSIEDRGHTQYF
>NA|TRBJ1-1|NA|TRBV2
TGTGCCAGCAGTGAGAGGCCCAATTCGAACACTGAAGCTTTCTTT
CASSERPNSNTEAFF
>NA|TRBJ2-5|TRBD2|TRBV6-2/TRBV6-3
TGTGCCAGCAGTCTTCTAGCGGGGGCGCGGCAAGAGACCCAGTACTTC
CASSLLAGARQETQYF
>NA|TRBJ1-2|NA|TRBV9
TGTGCCAGCAGCCCCAGGAGAACTAACTATGGCTACACCTTC
CASSPRRTNYGYTF
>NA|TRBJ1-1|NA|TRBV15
TGTGCCACCAGCAGAGATTCAGGGAGCGTGAACACTGAAGCTTTCTTT
CATSRDSGSVNTEAFF
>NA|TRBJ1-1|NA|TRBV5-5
TGTGCCAGCAGCCTAGGGGGAGAGAGAGCTTTCTTT
CASSLGGERAFF
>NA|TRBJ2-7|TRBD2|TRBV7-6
TGTGCCAGCAGCCCAATCCGTCTAGCGGGAGGGTTCGAGCAGTACTTC
CASSPIRLAGGFEQYF
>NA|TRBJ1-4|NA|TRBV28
TGTGCCAGCAGTACAGTTGCAACTAATGAAAAACTGTTTTTT
CASSTVATNEKLFF
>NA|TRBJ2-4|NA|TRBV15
TGTGCCACCTTGGACCCCCGTGGGTTTCAGTACTTC
CATLDPRGFQYF
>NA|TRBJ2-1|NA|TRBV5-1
TGCGCCAGCAGCTTGGCCCCTACAACGGCCTACAATGAGCAGTTCTTC
CASSLAPTTAYNEQFF
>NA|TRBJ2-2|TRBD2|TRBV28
TGTGCCAGCAGTTTAGGGCTAGCGGGAAACACCGGGGAGCTGTTTTTT
CASSLGLAGNTGELFF
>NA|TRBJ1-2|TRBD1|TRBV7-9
TGTGGCCCGAAAGGGACAGGCGGCTACACCTTC
CGPKGTGGYTF
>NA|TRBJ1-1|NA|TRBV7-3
TGTGCCAGCAGCTTAGAAGGCAGGGGCACTGAAGCTTTCTTT
CASSLEGRGTEAFF
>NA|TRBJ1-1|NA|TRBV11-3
TGTGCCAGCAGCTCGGGGACTAGCGGGTCTGAAGCTTTCTTT
CASSSGTSGSEAFF
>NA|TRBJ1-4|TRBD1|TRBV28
TGTGCCAGCAGTGCGACAGGGGCGGGAAATGAAAAACTGTTTTTT
CASSATGAGNEKLFF
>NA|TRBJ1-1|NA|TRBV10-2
TGCGCCAGCACCCTGGGCCAAGGGTCCACTGAAGCTTTCTTT
CASTLGQGSTEAFF
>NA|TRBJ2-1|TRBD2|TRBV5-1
TGCGCCAGCAGCAGGGTAGCGGGGGGCTTCAATGAGCAGTTCTTC
CASSRVAGGFNEQFF
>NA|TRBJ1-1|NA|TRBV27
TGTGCCAGCCGGAGGGGGGTTGAAGCTTTCTTT
CASRRGVEAFF
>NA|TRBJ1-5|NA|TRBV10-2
TGCGCCAGCAGTGAGTCGGCCGGTCTGGGCAATCAGCCCCAGCATTTT
CASSESAGLGNQPQHF
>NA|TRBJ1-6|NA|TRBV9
TGTGCCAGCAGGTCGCTAGGCGATAATTCACCCCTCCACTTT
CASRSLGDNSPLHF
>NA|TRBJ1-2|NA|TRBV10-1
TGCGCCAGCAACCGGGACTATGGCTACACCTTC
CASNRDYGYTF
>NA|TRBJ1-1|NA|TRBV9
TGTGCCAGCAGCGTAGGCACGGGAGGGTACACTGAAGCTTTCTTT
CASSVGTGGYTEAFF